The 28 T cell receptor beta chains below come from one sample, sequenced in a study of blood T cell repertoires in COVID-19. Libraries were prepared by immunoSEQ multiplex PCR; TCRdb keeps only in-frame clonotypes and omits some of them. The profile shows fewer than 250,000 clones, approximately 80% of them singletons. Sequenced: peripheral blood. These receptors all stem from a woman in her 70s with acute or convalescent COVID-19.

The chain uses TRBV3-1 (or the pseudogene TRBV3-2) and TRBJ2-3; 8 bases map to TRBD2. There are 15 residues in the CDR3. Losses at the gene ends were 6 bases for V and 3 bases for J; bases not matched to a gene: 8. Per germline, CDR1 LGHDT and CDR2 YNNKEL (reference sequence). The CDR3 loop is CASRESGGITDTQYF. As DNA, the CDR3 is TGTGCCAGCAGGGAGAGCGGGGGAATTACAGATACGCAGTATTTT.

This clone came up a few times. The genes are TRBV29-1 and TRBJ1-2; TRBD1 agrees at 8 bases. Germline assignment: CDR1 SQVTM and CDR2 ANQGSEA. V lost 7 bases and J lost 3; bases outside the gene matches: 7. The CDR3 consists of 13 residues. The CDR3 loop is CSGADRVDYGYTF. The CDR3 bases are TGCAGCGGGGCGGACAGGGTGGACTATGGCTACACCTTC. Filled out from reference TRBV29-1 and TRBJ1-2, the complete variable domain reads SAVISQKPSRDICQRGTSLTIQCQVDSQVTMMFWYRQQPGQSLTLIATANQGSEATYESGFVIDKFPISRPNLTFSTLTVSNMSPEDSSIYLCSGADRVDYGYTFGSGTRLTVV.

The chain carries TRBV6-1 and TRBJ1-2; D not resolved. The CDR3 is made up of 15 amino acids. V was trimmed by 6 bases and J by 8 bases, leaving 22 bases between them. CDR1 is MNHNS, CDR2 SASEGT, per germline. The CDR3 region has the DNA TGTGCCAGCAGCCTTGCAGCTTTCCCCGGGTTCGGCTACACCTTC. Its protein is CASSLAAFPGFGYTF.

The chain couples TRBV20-1 to TRBJ2-7, with TRBD1 as a possible D gene (5 bases). Trimming took off 3 bases at V and 3 bases at J, with 15 bases between the two ends. In germline, CDR1 is DFQATT, CDR2 SNEGSKA (reference sequence). This CDR3 has 14 amino acids. The CDR3 loop reads CSASKGVAHYEQYF. The CDR3 DNA follows: TGCAGTGCTAGTAAAGGGGTGGCTCACTACGAGCAGTACTTC.

J is TRBJ1-2 and V is TRBV20-1, with TRBD1 matching over 9 bases. CDR1 and CDR2 from the germline V gene are DFQATT and SNEGSKA (reference sequence). V shed 6 bases and J 8 bases; nucleotides not matched to a gene: 4. There are 11 residues in the CDR3. The CDR3 sequence: CSAGQGRGYTF. Here the CDR3 DNA reads TGCAGTGCCGGACAGGGGAGGGGCTACACCTTC.

V gene TRBV28 combines with J gene TRBJ2-2; D is unresolved. The germline V gene has CDR1 MDHEN and CDR2 SYDVKM. The V end lost 3 bases, the J end lost 2 bases, and 4 bases lay between the germline ends. CDR3 length equals 13 residues. The CDR3 DNA reads TGTGCCAGCAGTTTTACTAACACCGGGGAGCTGTTTTTT. The encoded protein is CASSFTNTGELFF.

This sequence joins TRBV6-1 and TRBJ2-3; D perhaps matches TRBD2 (6 bases). The germline CDR1 and CDR2 sequences are MNHNS and SASEGT. Trimming cost V 2 bases and J 3 bases, with 18 bases left between them. CDR3 size: 17 residues. This CDR3 reads CASSEMGGAPTTDTQYF. The CDR3, as DNA: TGTGCCAGCAGTGAAATGGGGGGTGCACCCACAACAGATACGCAGTATTTT.

This chain joins TRBV14 and TRBJ2-1, with D tentatively TRBD2 (6 bases). This CDR3 has 15 residues. Germline CDR1 SGHDN, CDR2 FVKESK. Trimming removed 0 bases from V and 0 bases from J, with 6 bases in between. CDR3 residues: CASSQEGLSYNEQFF. The CDR3 DNA reads TGTGCCAGCAGCCAAGAGGGACTCTCCTACAATGAGCAGTTCTTC. The full variable domain, its missing parts supplied by reference TRBV14 and TRBJ2-1, is EAGVTQFPSHSVIEKGQTVTLRCDPISGHDNLYWYRRVMGKEIKFLLHFVKESKQDESGMPNNRFLAERTGGTYSTLKVQPAELEDSGVYFCASSQEGLSYNEQFFGPGTRLTVL.

The rearrangement links TRBV7-2 to TRBJ1-6; D is unclear. The CDR3 runs to 15 residues. The germline V gene encodes CDR1 SGHTA and CDR2 FQGNSA. V lost 5 bases and J 8 bases, leaving 16 bases between the germline ends. CDR3 coding DNA: TGTGCCAGCAGCCCGCGGGAAAAGGAGTATTCACCCCTCCACTTT. It translates to CASSPREKEYSPLHF.

This clone was seen once. This chain links TRBV5-1 with TRBJ2-5; D gene ambiguous. V was shortened by 6 bases and J by 2 bases, with 11 bases between the two germline ends. Germline V gene lookup returns CDR1 SGHRS and CDR2 YFSETQ. The CDR3 totals 13 residues. CDR3 residues: CASNPSGQETQYF. DNA for the CDR3: TGCGCCAGCAACCCTAGTGGTCAAGAGACCCAGTACTTC.

The gene calls are TRBV6-6 and TRBJ2-7, with D possibly TRBD1 on 5 matching bases. From germline, CDR1 is MNHNY and CDR2 SVGAGI (reference sequence). V was cut by 4 bases and J by 5 bases, with 6 bases left in between. This CDR3 region has 11 residues. CDR3 sequence: CASSLQDEQYF. CDR3 nucleotide sequence: TGTGCCAGCAGTTTACAGGACGAGCAGTACTTC.

The genes are TRBV6-6 and TRBJ2-4, with 9 bases fitting TRBD1. The CDR3 is 15 amino acids. V was clipped by 6 bases and J by 12 bases; unmatched bases: 15. In germline, CDR1 is MNHNY, CDR2 SVGAGI (reference sequence). The CDR3 bases are TGTGCCAGCAGCCACCGGGACAGGGTCCCAAAAAATCAGTACTTC. This encodes CASSHRDRVPKNQYF.

The rearrangement links TRBV3-1 (or the pseudogene TRBV3-2) to TRBJ2-3, with D hard to call. The length of the CDR3 is 13 residues. Deletions cut 2 bases from V and 0 bases from J, with 3 bases between. Germline V gene lookup returns CDR1 LGHDT and CDR2 YNNKEL (reference sequence). DNA of the CDR3: TGTGCCAGCAGCCAACAGAGCACAGATACGCAGTATTTT. Protein product: CASSQQSTDTQYF.

The chain is built from TRBV11-3 and TRBJ1-2, with D possibly TRBD1 on 6 matching bases. V was trimmed by 2 bases and J by 0 bases, leaving 25 bases between them. Per the germline V gene, CDR1 is SGHNT and CDR2 is YENEEA. There are 20 residues in the CDR3. This CDR3 reads CASSLCVMGKTGKANYGYTF. In DNA, the CDR3 is TGTGCCAGCAGCTTATGTGTTATGGGGAAGACAGGCAAAGCTAACTATGGCTACACCTTC. The whole variable domain, remainder taken from reference TRBV11-3 and TRBJ1-2, is EAGVVQSPRYKIIEKKQPVAFWCNPISGHNTLYWYLQNLGQGPELLIRYENEEAVDDSQLPKDRFSAERLKGVDSTLKIQPAELGDSAVYLCASSLCVMGKTGKANYGYTFGSGTRLTVV.

The gene calls are TRBV6-6 and TRBJ1-2; D gene uncertain. V lost 6 bases and J 4 bases, leaving 9 bases between the germline ends. The CDR3 length is 12 residues. Germline V gives CDR1 MNHNY, CDR2 SVGAGI (reference sequence). CDR3 protein: CASSPKRYGYTF. CDR3 DNA: TGTGCCAGCAGCCCGAAGCGCTATGGCTACACCTTC.

This chain joins TRBV5-1 and TRBJ1-1; tentative D call: TRBD1 (6 bases). Deletions cut 4 bases from V and 0 bases from J, with 19 bases between. CDR3 length: 17 residues. Per the germline V gene, CDR1 is SGHRS and CDR2 is YFSETQ. CDR3 DNA: TGCGCCAGCAGCCAGGAAGGACAGCTAATTTTGAACACTGAAGCTTTCTTT. Protein sequence: CASSQEGQLILNTEAFF.

This chain uses TRBV4-1 with TRBJ2-3; TRBD2 aligns across 7 bases. J gave up 8 bases and V 0 bases, and 8 bases lay outside the gene matches. CDR3 length: 15 residues. Germline CDR1 is MGHRA and CDR2 is YSYEKL. In DNA form, the CDR3 reads TGCGCCAGCAGCCAAGAGGGGGGGAGGGTTGTTACGCAGTATTTT. Translation: CASSQEGGRVVTQYF.

This chain connects TRBV19 to TRBJ1-4, with D unclear. The CDR3 totals 14 residues. Germline CDR1 reads LNHDA; CDR2 reads SQIVND (reference sequence). Trimming cost V 7 bases and J 0 bases, with 9 bases left between them. The CDR3 DNA reads TGTGCCAGTACCTACGGTGCAACTAATGAAAAACTGTTTTTT. It is translated as CASTYGATNEKLFF.

The V call is TRBV3-1 (or the pseudogene TRBV3-2), the J call TRBJ2-7; TRBD1 matches 7 bases. The CDR3 covers 14 residues. Germline trimming cut 4 bases from V and 5 bases from J; bases unmatched to any gene: 8. Germline CDR1 LGHDT, CDR2 YNNKEL (reference sequence). The CDR3 DNA is TGTGCCAGCAGCCGACAAGGGGGCTACCACGAGCAGTACTTC. It encodes CASSRQGGYHEQYF.

The chain combines TRBV5-1 with TRBJ2-7, with 7 bases that match TRBD1. Per germline, CDR1 SGHRS and CDR2 YFSETQ. The CDR3 consists of 16 residues. J gave up 5 bases and V 3 bases, and 14 bases lay outside the gene matches. CDR3 sequence: CASSYRQGGSFDEQYF. The CDR3 DNA sequence: TGCGCCAGCAGCTATCGACAGGGTGGATCGTTCGACGAGCAGTACTTC. Full variable domain (remainder filled in from reference TRBV5-1 and TRBJ2-7): KAGVTQTPRYLIKTRGQQVTLSCSPISGHRSVSWYQQTPGQGLQFLFEYFSETQRNKGNFPGRFSGRQFSNSRSEMNVSTLELGDSALYLCASSYRQGGSFDEQYFGPGTRLTVT.

The CDR3 DNA follows: TGTGCCAGCAGCCCGATTGGGCAGGGGCGGTACTATGAGCAGTTCTTC. Amino acid sequence: CASSPIGQGRYYEQFF. The chain uses TRBV7-8 and TRBJ2-1, with D perhaps matching TRBD1 (6 bases). Germline CDR1 SGHVS, CDR2 FQNEAQ. CDR3 length equals 16 residues. The V end lost 5 bases, the J end lost 8 bases, and 22 bases lay between the germline ends.

A single count supports this clone. The chain has TRBV15 and TRBJ1-3; D not certain. This CDR3 contains 16 residues. The germline V and J ends were trimmed by 0 bases and 4 bases, with 13 bases remaining between them. The germline V gene has CDR1 LNHNV and CDR2 YYDKDF (reference sequence). The CDR3 protein is CATSREVGRSGNTIYF. CDR3 DNA sequence: TGTGCCACCAGCAGAGAAGTTGGCAGGTCCGGAAACACCATATATTTT.

Only a few counts were recorded for this clone. The rearrangement joins TRBV7-9 to TRBJ2-5, with D hard to call. The germline V gene has CDR1 SEHNR and CDR2 FQNEAQ (reference sequence). CDR3 length: 13 residues. Trimming removed 6 bases from V and 5 bases from J, with 13 bases in between. The CDR3 loop is CASSPRLGETQYF. The CDR3 DNA reads as TGTGCCAGCAGTCCAAGGCTCGGGGAGACCCAGTACTTC.

This clone was recorded a few times. This chain joins TRBV6-5 and TRBJ2-7; 8 positions agree with TRBD1. The CDR3 is 14 residues long. CDR1 is MNHEY and CDR2 is SVGAGI in the germline V gene. V was pared by 5 bases and J by 3 bases, with 6 bases of the junction left unmatched. The chain's CDR3 is CASSPRTGRYEQYF. The CDR3 nucleotides read TGTGCCAGCAGTCCCCGGACAGGGCGCTACGAGCAGTACTTC.

V and J are TRBV5-8 and TRBJ2-3; tentatively, D is TRBD2 (6 bases). This CDR3 is 14 amino acids long. Germline V gives CDR1 SGHTS, CDR2 YDEGEE. V lost 4 bases, J lost 3 bases, and 12 bases lay in between. CDR3 coding DNA: TGTGCCAGCAGCCCGGGACTTCGAACAGATACGCAGTATTTT. The encoded protein is CASSPGLRTDTQYF. The variable domain in full, completed from reference TRBV5-8 and TRBJ2-3, reads EAGVTQSPTHLIKTRGQQATLRCSPISGHTSVYWYQQALGLGLQFLLWYDEGEERNRGNFPPRFSGRQFPNYSSELNVNALELEDSALYLCASSPGLRTDTQYFGPGTRLTVL.

The chain employs TRBV4-2 and TRBJ2-3; 11 bases map to TRBD2. The junction had 3 bases not matched to a gene; V was cut back by 2 bases and J by 5 bases. This CDR3 contains 15 residues. Germline CDR1 reads LGHNA; CDR2 reads YNFKEQ. For the CDR3, the DNA is TGTGCCAGCAGCCAAAGGCTAGCGGGAGGAGATACGCAGTATTTT. Protein product: CASSQRLAGGDTQYF.

The chain recombines TRBV6-2 or TRBV6-3 with TRBJ1-5, with a weak D call TRBD1 (6 bases). The CDR3 consists of 15 residues. V dropped 0 bases and J dropped 4 bases, with 10 bases sitting between them. In germline, CDR1 is MNHEY, CDR2 SVGEGT. CDR3 sequence: CASSYSWQGNQPQHF. The CDR3, as DNA: TGTGCCAGCAGTTACTCTTGGCAGGGGAATCAGCCCCAGCATTTT.

The chain is built from TRBV18 and TRBJ2-7; 10 bases agree with TRBD1. The CDR3 totals 15 residues. From germline, CDR1 is KGHSH and CDR2 LQKENI. The junction had 4 bases not matched to a gene; V was cut back by 1 base and J by 4 bases. CDR3 DNA sequence: TGTGCCAGCTCACCACGGACAGGGGGTAGTTACGAGCAGTACTTC. This sequence encodes CASSPRTGGSYEQYF.